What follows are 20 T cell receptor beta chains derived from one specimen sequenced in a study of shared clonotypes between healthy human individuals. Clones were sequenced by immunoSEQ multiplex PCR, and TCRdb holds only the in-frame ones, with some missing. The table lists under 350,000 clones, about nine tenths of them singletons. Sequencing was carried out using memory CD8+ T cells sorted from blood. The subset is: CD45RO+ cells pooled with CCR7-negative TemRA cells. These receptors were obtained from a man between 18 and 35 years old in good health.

The CDR3 DNA reads as TGTGCCAGCAGCTTAGTGGGGGCGGTTGAGCAGTTCTTC. Its protein is CASSLVGAVEQFF. The J gene is TRBJ2-1, the V gene TRBV5-6; maybe TRBD1 (6 bases). Germline V gene sequence: CDR1 SGHDT, CDR2 YYEEEE. This CDR3 contains 13 residues. V was cut by 2 bases and J by 9 bases, with 12 bases left in between.

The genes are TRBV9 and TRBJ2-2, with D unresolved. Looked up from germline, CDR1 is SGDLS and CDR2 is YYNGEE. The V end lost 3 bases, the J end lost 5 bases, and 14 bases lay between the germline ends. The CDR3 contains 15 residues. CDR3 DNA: TGTGCCAGCAGCGAACATGACGGGCCAACCGGGGAGCTGTTTTTT. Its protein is CASSEHDGPTGELFF.

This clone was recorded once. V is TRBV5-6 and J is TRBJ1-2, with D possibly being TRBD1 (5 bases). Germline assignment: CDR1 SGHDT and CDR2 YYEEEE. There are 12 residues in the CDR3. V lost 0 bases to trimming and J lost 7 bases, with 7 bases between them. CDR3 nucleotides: TGTGCCAGCAGCTTGGGGCAGGGTGGCTACACCTTC. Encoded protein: CASSLGQGGYTF.

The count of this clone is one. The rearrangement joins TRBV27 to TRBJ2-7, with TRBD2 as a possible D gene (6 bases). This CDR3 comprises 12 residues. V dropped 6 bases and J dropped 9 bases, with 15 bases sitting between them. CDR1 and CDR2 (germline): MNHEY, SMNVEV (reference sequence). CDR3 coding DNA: TGTGCCAGCAGCCGCGGCGGGGAAGGGCAGTACTTC. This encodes CASSRGGEGQYF.

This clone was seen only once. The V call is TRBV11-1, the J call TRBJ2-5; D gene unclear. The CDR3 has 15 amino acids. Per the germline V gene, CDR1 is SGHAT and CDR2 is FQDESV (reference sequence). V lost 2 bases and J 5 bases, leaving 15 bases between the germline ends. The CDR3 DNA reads TGTGCCAGCAGCTTAACCCCGTATGGCCAGGAGACCCAGTACTTC. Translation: CASSLTPYGQETQYF.

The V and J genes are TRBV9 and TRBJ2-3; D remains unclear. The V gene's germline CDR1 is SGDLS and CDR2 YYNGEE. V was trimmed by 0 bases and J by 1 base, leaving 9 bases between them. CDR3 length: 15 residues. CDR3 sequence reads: CASSVDELGTDTQYF. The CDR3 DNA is TGTGCCAGCAGCGTAGATGAGTTAGGCACAGATACGCAGTATTTT.

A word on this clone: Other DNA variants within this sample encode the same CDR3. The CDR3 sequence: CASSLDYGYEQYF. CDR3 bases: TGTGCCAGCAGCTTAGATTACGGATACGAGCAGTACTTC. The genes are TRBV11-2 and TRBJ2-7; no clear D. The CDR3 sequence is 13 residues long. Trimming took 0 bases from V and 4 from J, leaving 7 bases between them. The germline V gene encodes CDR1 SGHAT and CDR2 FQNNGV.

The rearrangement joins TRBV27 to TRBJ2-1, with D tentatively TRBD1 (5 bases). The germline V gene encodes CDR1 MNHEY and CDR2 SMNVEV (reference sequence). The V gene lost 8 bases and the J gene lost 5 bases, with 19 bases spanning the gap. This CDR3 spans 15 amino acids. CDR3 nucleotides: TGTGCCAGCCGAAATCCGTCCCAGGGTCACAATGAGCAGTTCTTC. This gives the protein CASRNPSQGHNEQFF.

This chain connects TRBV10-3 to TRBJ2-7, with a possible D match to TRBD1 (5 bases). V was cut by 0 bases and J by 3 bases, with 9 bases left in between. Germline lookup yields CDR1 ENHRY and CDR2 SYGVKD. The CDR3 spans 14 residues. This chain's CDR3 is CAISESAGIYEQYF. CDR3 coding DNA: TGTGCCATCAGTGAGTCGGCAGGGATCTACGAGCAGTACTTC.

The chain's CDR3 is CAWNPWGGHEKLFF. CDR3 DNA sequence: TGTGCCTGGAACCCGTGGGGGGGGCACGAAAAACTGTTTTTT. J is TRBJ1-4 and V is TRBV30; the D gene is possibly TRBD1 (6 bases). Germline CDR1 and CDR2: GTSNPN and SVGIG (reference sequence). The CDR3 sequence is 14 residues long. Trimming removed 4 bases from V and 8 bases from J, with 17 bases in between.

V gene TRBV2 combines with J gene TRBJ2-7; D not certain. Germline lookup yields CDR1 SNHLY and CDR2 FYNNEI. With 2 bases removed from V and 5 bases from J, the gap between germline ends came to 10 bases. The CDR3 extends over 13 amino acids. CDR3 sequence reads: CASSESSFDEQYF. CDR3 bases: TGTGCCAGCAGTGAATCAAGCTTCGACGAGCAGTACTTC.

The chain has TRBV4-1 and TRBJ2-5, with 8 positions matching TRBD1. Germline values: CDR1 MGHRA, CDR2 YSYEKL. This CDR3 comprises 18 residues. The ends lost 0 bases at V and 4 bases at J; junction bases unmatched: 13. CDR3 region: CASSQEFFPGGSGETQYF. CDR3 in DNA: TGCGCCAGCAGCCAAGAATTTTTTCCAGGGGGCAGTGGAGAGACCCAGTACTTC.

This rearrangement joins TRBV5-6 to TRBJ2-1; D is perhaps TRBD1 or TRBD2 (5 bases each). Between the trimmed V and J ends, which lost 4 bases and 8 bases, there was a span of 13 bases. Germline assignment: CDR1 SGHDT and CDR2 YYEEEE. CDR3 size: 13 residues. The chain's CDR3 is CASSQGWGDEQFF. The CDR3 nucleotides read TGTGCCAGCAGCCAGGGTTGGGGAGATGAGCAGTTCTTC.

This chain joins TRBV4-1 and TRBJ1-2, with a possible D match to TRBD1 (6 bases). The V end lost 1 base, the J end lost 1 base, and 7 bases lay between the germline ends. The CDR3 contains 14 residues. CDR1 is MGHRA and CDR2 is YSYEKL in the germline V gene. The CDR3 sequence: CASSQVDSNYGYTF. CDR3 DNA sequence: TGCGCCAGCAGCCAAGTGGACAGTAACTATGGCTACACCTTC.

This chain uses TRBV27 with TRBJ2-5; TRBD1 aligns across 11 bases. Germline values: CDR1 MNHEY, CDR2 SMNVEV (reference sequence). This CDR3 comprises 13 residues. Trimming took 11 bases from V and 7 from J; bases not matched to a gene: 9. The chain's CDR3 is CAVMGGQGVTQYF. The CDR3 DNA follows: TGTGCCGTCATGGGGGGACAGGGGGTGACCCAGTACTTC.

The CDR3 region is CASSFRGGGYTF. CDR3 coding DNA: TGTGCCAGCAGCTTTAGGGGGGGTGGCTACACCTTC. This chain connects TRBV28 to TRBJ1-2; D possibly corresponds to TRBD1 (6 bases). V was clipped by 6 bases and J by 7 bases, with 12 bases between them. The CDR3 runs to 12 residues. Germline V gene data show CDR1 as MDHEN and CDR2 as SYDVKM.

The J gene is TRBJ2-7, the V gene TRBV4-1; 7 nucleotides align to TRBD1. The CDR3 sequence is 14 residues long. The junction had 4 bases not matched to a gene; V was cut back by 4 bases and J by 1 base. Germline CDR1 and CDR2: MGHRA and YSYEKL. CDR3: CASSPDRVSYEQYF. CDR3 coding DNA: TGCGCCAGCAGCCCTGACAGGGTATCCTACGAGCAGTACTTC.

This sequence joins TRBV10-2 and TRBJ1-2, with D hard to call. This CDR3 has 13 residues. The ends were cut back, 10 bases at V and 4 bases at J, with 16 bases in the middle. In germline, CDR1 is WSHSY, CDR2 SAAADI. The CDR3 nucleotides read TGCGCCACATATGGGTCCCAGACCTATGGCTACACCTTC. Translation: CATYGSQTYGYTF.

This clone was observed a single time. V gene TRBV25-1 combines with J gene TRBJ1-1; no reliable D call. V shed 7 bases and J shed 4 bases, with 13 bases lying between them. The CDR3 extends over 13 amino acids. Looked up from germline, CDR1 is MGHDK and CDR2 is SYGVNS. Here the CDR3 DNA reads TGTGCCAGCATTGAGGCTCTCGGCACTGAAGCTTTCTTT. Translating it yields CASIEALGTEAFF.

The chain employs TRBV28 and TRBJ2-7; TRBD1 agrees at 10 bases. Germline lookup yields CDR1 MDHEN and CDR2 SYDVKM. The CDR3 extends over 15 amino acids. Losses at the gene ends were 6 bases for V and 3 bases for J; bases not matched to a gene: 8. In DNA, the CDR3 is TGTGCCAGCAGATCGGGACAGGGGACCTTCTACGAGCAGTACTTC. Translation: CASRSGQGTFYEQYF.